Given below is one T cell receptor beta chain in context. This record comes from a study of chemoradiotherapy in HPV16-positive cancers. Sequenced by immunoSEQ multiplex PCR; TCRdb stores in-frame clones only, minus some. The table lists tens of thousands of clones, around 94% of them singletons, with approximately 3% in the top ten. Per germline, CDR1 KGHSH and CDR2 LQKENI. The V and J ends lost 4 bases and 4 bases, in that order; junction bases with no gene match: 8. The CDR3 runs 15 residues. The V and J genes are TRBV18 and TRBJ1-2, with 8 positions matching TRBD1. This TCR was sampled from a human donor with HPV-associated anogenital cancer. Specimen collection occurred from a patient who underwent chemoradiotherapy. DNA of the CDR3: TGTGCCAGCTCACAAGCCTCAGGGGGCGTCTATGGCTACACCTTC. It encodes CASSQASGGVYGYTF.